This T cell receptor (beta chain) is from a study of OX40 agonist ivuxolimab in advanced cancers. Overall study: Having had anti-PD-1, anti-PD-L1 or anti-CTLA-4 therapy before was allowed, and around 44% had some. Three individuals attained partial responses, comprising one hepatocellular carcinoma case and two cutaneous melanoma cases. Study findings and constraints: CD8+ T cells averaged more expanded clones than CD4+.

Some clones are missing from TCRdb's copy, which holds only in-frame ones; the method was immunoSEQ multiplex PCR. The sample has around 80,000 clones, 82% seen once. The CDR3 loop spans 14 amino acids. Germline CDR1 reads SGHNT; CDR2 reads YYREEE (reference sequence). V shed 2 bases and J shed 4 bases, with 13 bases lying between them. A remark on this clone: No antigen is known for it.

This rearrangement joins TRBV5-4 to TRBJ2-7; D possibly matches TRBD1 or TRBD2 (6 bases each). This material consisted of CD4+ or CD8+ T cells sorted from blood, taken in a trial of the OX40 agonist ivuxolimab. The sequence came from an adult with an advanced solid tumor such as melanoma, head and neck, liver or kidney cancer. DNA for the CDR3: TGTGCCAGCAGCTTCGGCGGGACACTTTACGAGCAGTACTTC. This sequence encodes CASSFGGTLYEQYF.